This T cell receptor beta chain appears in the sequencing data of a study of blood T cell repertoires in COVID-19 (dated by TCRdb to the early 2020s). Regarding the research as a whole: The collaborator samples originated in the United States, Italy and Spain and spanned the acute and convalescent phases of COVID-19. The material from the prospective study consisted of cDNA or gDNA derived from T cells, B-cell-depleted T cells, or PBMCs. Subjects who had been exposed to COVID-19, were actively infected with it, or had recovered from it provided the deeply sampled blood TCRbeta repertoires that made up the dataset. The repertoires were released in a freely available public database intended as a resource for research on the immune response to SARS-CoV-2. Samples were obtained from the ongoing ImmuneRACE study (first 160 participants) and from approximately 1,200 subjects provided by 6 global collaborators. The sample metadata nearly always contained a de-identified subject ID, COVID-19 status, age in years and sex. HLA class I and class II types, where available, came from metadata supplied by the sample provider rather than from assay-based typing.

Each collaborating institution followed its own protocols to collect whole blood in K2EDTA tubes. For TCRbeta analysis, collaborators shipped samples in one of three forms: frozen whole blood, isolated PBMCs, or DNA extracted from either of those sample types. TCRbeta CDR3 regions were amplified from genomic DNA using the immunoSEQ Assay, a bias-controlled multiplex PCR. As for the authors' bioinformatics: Nucleated cell counts per sample were estimated from amplification of reference gene primers within the assay. To quantify the absolute abundance of each unique TCRbeta CDR3 rearrangement, sequence reads were collapsed and filtered. For each sample, productive Simpson clonality was calculated as the square root of Simpson's diversity index across productive rearrangements. In TCRdb, the immuneACCESS table is reduced to in-frame sequences with V and J assigned. These tables do not hold every clone; where another copy was compared, an unresolved V gene accounts for under half, and the others remain unexplained. V and J calls plus clone size are reproduced from that table; the DNA served to infer D and trimming. Across this sample there are roughly 290,000 clones, with more than 85% seen only once. The ten top clones hold around 0.88% of the sample.

Broad study findings and their caveats: The quantity of clinical and demographic metadata differed by source and by participant and was supplied without curation.

For this clone: Its binding antigen is unknown. No quality values exist for individual bases; no much larger clone is one base distant.

This sequence was found in a man aged 30-40 years with acute or convalescent COVID-19. The sequencing input was peripheral blood.

The DNA reads TGTGCCAGCAGTGAAACTAGGCAGGCGGCGTATTCACCCCTCCACTTT. Its translation is CASSETRQAAYSPLHF. The chain is made from TRBV6-1 and TRBJ1-6; no D segment can be confidently identified. CDR1 and CDR2 are drawn from the germline V gene: MNHNS, SASEGT. V and J are truncated by 2 bases and 8 bases respectively, leaving an intervening sequence of 16 bases. The CDR3 runs 16 amino acids, cysteine and phenylalanine included. Only the CDR3 DNA is retained, 48 bases long and in frame from the first base.